One sample yielded the 8 T cell receptor beta chains listed below, sequenced in a study of OX40 agonist ivuxolimab in advanced cancers. Repertoires were generated with immunoSEQ multiplex PCR, while TCRdb's copy carries only in-frame clones and drops some. This sample has tens of thousands of clones, with more than 75% found just once. This material consisted of CD4+ or CD8+ T cells sorted from blood, taken in a trial of the OX40 agonist ivuxolimab. These TCRs come from an adult with an advanced solid tumor such as melanoma, head and neck, liver or kidney cancer.

This clone has a handful of counts. The rearrangement links TRBV7-3 to TRBJ2-3; D is undetermined. V shed 2 bases and J shed 4 bases, with 7 bases lying between them. There are 13 residues in the CDR3. The germline V gene encodes CDR1 SGHTA and CDR2 FQGTGA. As DNA, the CDR3 is TGTGCCAGCAGCTTACTGGGTCCAGATACGCAGTATTTT. The encoded protein is CASSLLGPDTQYF.

This sequence joins TRBV7-9 and TRBJ2-1; 8 nucleotides match TRBD2. Germline V lookup: CDR1 SEHNR, CDR2 FQNEAQ (reference sequence). Trimming cost V 4 bases and J 8 bases; bases outside gene matches: 7. There are 14 residues in the CDR3. Here the CDR3 DNA reads TGTGCCAGCAGCTGGGGACTAGAAGTTCATGAGCAGTTCTTC. It specifies CASSWGLEVHEQFF. Together with reference TRBV7-9 and TRBJ2-1, the CDR3 gives the full variable domain: DTGVSQNPRHKITKRGQNVTFRCDPISEHNRLYWYRQTLGQGPEFLTYFQNEAQLEKSRLLSDRFSAERPKGSFSTLEIQRTEQGDSAMYLCASSWGLEVHEQFFGPGTRLTVL.

The rearrangement joins TRBV5-1 to TRBJ1-1; no clear D gene. Trimming left V 6 bases short and J 5 bases short, with 17 bases between. The CDR3 loop spans 14 amino acids. Germline CDR1 and CDR2: SGHRS and YFSETQ. Written as DNA, the CDR3 is TGCGCCAGCACCCCCACGGGGTGGGTTACTGAAGCTTTCTTT. Amino acid sequence: CASTPTGWVTEAFF. The full variable domain, rest sourced from reference TRBV5-1 and TRBJ1-1, is KAGVTQTPRYLIKTRGQQVTLSCSPISGHRSVSWYQQTPGQGLQFLFEYFSETQRNKGNFPGRFSGRQFSNSRSEMNVSTLELGDSALYLCASTPTGWVTEAFFGQGTRLTVV.

The table lists this clone with a count of one. The chain combines TRBV15 with TRBJ2-7; either TRBD1 or TRBD2 may fit D (5 bases each). Per the germline V gene, CDR1 is LNHNV and CDR2 is YYDKDF (reference sequence). The CDR3 runs to 15 residues. V dropped 5 bases and J dropped 0 bases, with 14 bases sitting between them. CDR3 coding DNA: TGTGCCACCAGCGAAGGGACGCTAAGCTCCTACGAGCAGTACTTC. Translated: CATSEGTLSSYEQYF.

On this clone itself: The junction shows a germline mismatch at one end, possibly a read error. V usage is TRBV5-1 and J usage is TRBJ2-3, with D possibly matching TRBD2 (6 bases). The CDR3 runs 14 residues. The V gene's germline CDR1 is SGHRS and CDR2 YFSETQ. CDR3 in DNA: TGCGCCAGCAGCTTGCGGGTAGGGGCGGGACCGCAATATTTT. Translating it yields CASSLRVGAGPQYF.

CDR3 region: CASSYTGDYGYTF. In DNA, the CDR3 is TGTGCCAGCAGTTACACAGGAGACTATGGCTACACCTTC. The chain recombines TRBV6-6 with TRBJ1-2; D is perhaps TRBD1 (5 bases). Deletions cut 2 bases from V and 3 bases from J, with 7 bases between. The CDR3 contains 13 residues. Germline V gene data show CDR1 as MNHNY and CDR2 as SVGAGI (reference sequence).

The rearrangement links TRBV6-5 to TRBJ1-5; 7 bases line up with TRBD1. The CDR3 is made up of 13 amino acids. V shed 5 bases and J 3 bases; nucleotides not matched to a gene: 1. CDR1 and CDR2 from the germline V gene are MNHEY and SVGAGI. The CDR3 loop is CASSDRVNQPQHF. The CDR3 nucleotides read TGTGCCAGCAGTGACAGGGTCAATCAGCCCCAGCATTTT.

The chain has TRBV7-2 and TRBJ2-7; D uncertain. Germline V gene sequence: CDR1 SGHTA, CDR2 FQGNSA. Trimming pared 5 bases from V and 0 bases from J, leaving 5 bases between. The CDR3 has 12 residues. The CDR3, as DNA: TGTGCCAGCAGCCAGAGCTCCTACGAGCAGTACTTC. Amino acid sequence: CASSQSSYEQYF.